This T cell receptor (beta chain) is drawn from a study of T cell responses to AZD1222 COVID-19 vaccine (dated by TCRdb to the early 2020s). Regarding the complete study: Because spike-specific TCR depth and breadth did not differ between the two schedules, AZD1222 recipients who got a second dose at roughly 4 weeks were pooled with those who got a second dose at roughly 12 weeks. TCR sequencing covered over 230 trial participants: 200 to 220 given two doses of AZD1222 and 26 given two doses of MenACWY control vaccine. Trial participants were enrolled by age into 18-55, 56-69 and 70-plus year subgroups, with roughly 160, 29 and 62 TCR-sequenced participants respectively. Findings and caveats that apply to the study as a whole: After two AZD1222 doses, spike-specific TCR breadth and depth were significantly higher than at day 0 and than in MenACWY recipients. Conclusions about previously exposed vaccinees are limited, since just a handful of AZD1222 recipients were seropositive for SARS-CoV-2 at baseline. Most participants were white British and females outnumbered males, and the authors suggested that clonal diversity may have been underestimated. The 56-69-year group was small, and its depth increase did not reach significance, likely because of low power. CD4 TCRs associated with the vaccine covered the entire spike protein, and the dominant responses were in regions 160-218 and 743-854. Reportedly, almost half of the unique spike-specific TCRs recognized epitopes lying outside the regions that are mutated in the B.1.351 and B.1.1.7 variants. Because no samples from the day 14 peak response were available, repertoires could be characterized only after the peak T cell response.

The CDR3 regions of human TCRbeta chains were subjected to immunosequencing. On the authors' methods: TCRs in the repertoires were matched against a reference library of SARS-CoV-2-specific TCRs that had been generated with the MIRA antigen-specificity platform. Breadth meant the fraction of unique TCRs that were SARS-CoV-2-associated, whereas depth meant the fraction of total T cells that were SARS-CoV-2-associated. Using the MIRA data, every spike-specific TCR was mapped to the spike region that the TCR reacted to and assigned to either a CD4 or a CD8 class. Log10-transformed breadth and depth values were compared by one-way ANOVA with Sidak's multiple comparisons tests. TCRdb provides this immuneACCESS table in a form limited to in-frame rearrangements. Some clones are lacking; in checked studies, under half of them reflect an unresolved V gene, and why the rest are absent is not known. The DNA gave D and trimming, while V, J and clone size come from that table. For this sample the table gives 85,000 to 130,000 clones, of which approximately 88% were detected only once. The ten most abundant clones make up about 8.7% of the sample.

Concerning this clone itself: Which antigen it targets is not known. Within one base of it there is no much larger clone, and no base qualities were kept.

In the germline V gene, CDR1 corresponds to SGHTA and CDR2 to FQGNSA. From the cysteine through the phenylalanine, the CDR3 covers 17 amino acids. Only CDR3 DNA is held: 51 bases, read in frame from base 1. The germline ends are 22 bases apart after V is trimmed by 1 base and J by 7 bases. This specimen's time point label, interpreted: baseline before first vaccination. The vaccinee samples were drawn from two UK trials, COV001 and COV002, one of which was a single-blind randomized controlled phase 2/3 trial testing AZD1222 (ChAdOx1 nCoV-19) in healthy adults. Trial participant PBMC samples were collected at day 0 and day 28 after the second dose for TCRbeta chain sequencing.

The sample here was peripheral blood, taken on day 0 of AZD1222 vaccination. The rearranged segments are TRBV7-2 and TRBJ1-2, with TRBD1 perhaps the D gene, on 6 matching bases. The source is an adult in good health. The nucleotide sequence is given as TGTGCCAGCAGCTTAGATTATAGGTCGAGGGGGTTCTCTGGCTACACCTTC. It specifies CASSLDYRSRGFSGYTF.